The 28 T cell receptor beta chains given below trace back to one sample, sequenced in a study of shared clonotypes between healthy human individuals. Profiled with immunoSEQ multiplex PCR; TCRdb holds only in-frame clones, not every one. The sample consists of about 360,000 clones, 70% to 75% of them appearing once. Specimen: memory CD4+ T cells sorted from blood. Subset: CD45RA-negative fraction. The receptor source for this set is a man aged 30 to 39 in good health.

The chain uses TRBV28 and TRBJ2-2; 13 positions agree with TRBD2. Germline V gene data show CDR1 as MDHEN and CDR2 as SYDVKM. V shed 5 bases, J shed 6 bases, and the junction held 18 bases outside the gene matches. The CDR3 is made up of 20 amino acids. The CDR3 reads CASSPSGLAGKRGAPGELFF. CDR3 sequence (DNA): TGTGCCAGCAGTCCTTCGGGACTAGCGGGAAAAAGAGGAGCCCCCGGGGAGCTGTTTTTT. The entire variable domain, with the rest obtained from reference TRBV28 and TRBJ2-2, is as follows: DVKVTQSSRYLVKRTGEKVFLECVQDMDHENMFWYRQDPGLGLRLIYFSYDVKMKEKGDIPEGYSVSREKKERFSLILESASTNQTSMYLCASSPSGLAGKRGAPGELFFGEGSRLTVL.

The rearrangement joins TRBV7-2 to TRBJ2-3; TRBD1 matches 8 bases. CDR1 is SGHTA and CDR2 is FQGNSA in the germline V gene. This CDR3 has 12 amino acids. Germline trimming cut 7 bases from V and 13 bases from J; bases unmatched to any gene: 10. The CDR3 loop is CASNSNLDREYF. The CDR3 bases are TGTGCCAGCAACTCTAACCTGGACAGGGAGTATTTT.

The chain recombines TRBV5-1 with TRBJ1-1; 9 bases match TRBD1. After removal of 4 bases from V and 4 bases from J, the junction contained 8 bases not matched to a gene. Looked up from germline, CDR1 is SGHRS and CDR2 is YFSETQ. CDR3 length equals 15 residues. The CDR3 loop reads CASSTTGGAGTEAFF. CDR3 DNA sequence: TGCGCCAGCAGCACTACAGGGGGCGCAGGCACTGAAGCTTTCTTT.

The chain joins TRBV28 to TRBJ2-3; either TRBD1 or TRBD2 may supply D (5 bases each). CDR3 length equals 15 residues. Germline CDR1 MDHEN, CDR2 SYDVKM. The V gene lost 1 base and the J gene lost 2 bases, with 10 bases spanning the gap. The CDR3 reads CASSLSGTSTDTQYF. CDR3 nucleotide sequence: TGTGCCAGCAGTTTATCCGGGACCTCCACAGATACGCAGTATTTT. Full variable domain (outside the CDR3, taken from reference TRBV28 and TRBJ2-3): DVKVTQSSRYLVKRTGEKVFLECVQDMDHENMFWYRQDPGLGLRLIYFSYDVKMKEKGDIPEGYSVSREKKERFSLILESASTNQTSMYLCASSLSGTSTDTQYFGPGTRLTVL.

The rearrangement joins TRBV15 to TRBJ2-7; unclear D gene. Trimming removed 3 bases at V and 2 bases at J, with 5 bases between. The CDR3 runs to 12 residues. Germline CDR1 LNHNV, CDR2 YYDKDF (reference sequence). The CDR3 nucleotides are TGTGCCACCAGCAGTCTAACCTACGAGCAGTACTTC. This gives the protein CATSSLTYEQYF.

This rearrangement joins TRBV5-6 to TRBJ2-7; D gene unclear. CDR1 is SGHDT, CDR2 YYEEEE, per germline. The CDR3 is made up of 12 amino acids. V shed 3 bases and J shed 6 bases, with 10 bases lying between them. CDR3 bases: TGTGCCAGCAGCTCCTACCTAAGCGAGCAGTACTTC. As protein: CASSSYLSEQYF.

This sequence joins TRBV7-9 and TRBJ2-1; D is unclear. Trimming took off 3 bases at V and 0 bases at J, with 15 bases between the two ends. CDR1 and CDR2 (germline): SEHNR, FQNEAQ (reference sequence). CDR3 length: 17 amino acids. In DNA form, the CDR3 reads TGTGCCAGCAGCTTCTTATCCGGCCCAGGCTCCTACAATGAGCAGTTCTTC. Its translation: CASSFLSGPGSYNEQFF.

The rearrangement links TRBV30 to TRBJ1-5; D remains unclear. Germline V gene sequence: CDR1 GTSNPN, CDR2 SVGIG (reference sequence). V shed 0 bases and J shed 6 bases, with 12 bases lying between them. The CDR3 sequence is 14 residues long. The CDR3 bases are TGTGCCTGGAGTGTACGGAACGGTATTCAGCCCCAGCATTTT. Residues: CAWSVRNGIQPQHF.

The rearrangement uses TRBV28 and TRBJ2-2, with D perhaps TRBD1 or TRBD2 (5 bases each). This CDR3 region has 14 residues. The V and J ends lost 7 bases and 7 bases respectively, with 16 bases between them. Germline V gives CDR1 MDHEN, CDR2 SYDVKM. CDR3 nucleotides: TGTGCCAGCATTACCGAGGGGTTGGTCGGGGAGCTGTTTTTT. As protein: CASITEGLVGELFF.

In this sample, this clone turned up a few times. V usage is TRBV7-8 and J usage is TRBJ2-5; TRBD2 agrees at 12 bases. After removal of 2 bases from V and 3 bases from J, the junction contained 1 base not matched to a gene. The CDR3 extends over 15 amino acids. The germline CDR1 and CDR2 sequences are SGHVS and FQNEAQ. This chain's CDR3 is CASSLRTSGEETQYF. The CDR3 region has the DNA TGTGCCAGCAGCTTACGGACTAGCGGGGAAGAGACCCAGTACTTC.

The chain uses TRBV1 and TRBJ2-3; TRBD2, the D gene given by the table, was not confirmed from the DNA. TRBV1 is flagged as a pseudogene. The CDR3 has 17 amino acids. CDR3 sequence (DNA): TGCACCAGCAGCCACCCCCAGCGTCTGAGCAACACAGATACGCAGTATTTT. Translated, it gives CTSSHPQRLSNTDTQYF.

The chain employs TRBV28 and TRBJ2-1, with a tentative D call TRBD2 (5 bases). Germline CDR1 MDHEN, CDR2 SYDVKM. This CDR3 is built from 14 residues. V lost 5 bases, J lost 6 bases, and 14 bases lay in between. In DNA form, the CDR3 reads TGTGCCAGCAGTCCCTTTTTGGGAGTCAATGAGCAGTTCTTC. It is translated as CASSPFLGVNEQFF.

J is TRBJ1-2 and V is TRBV29-1; 8 positions match TRBD1. V lost 3 bases, J lost 7 bases, and 4 bases stayed unmatched. Germline CDR1 is SQVTM and CDR2 is ANQGSEA. There are 12 residues in the CDR3. CDR3 nucleotides: TGCAGCGTTGACTGGACAGGGCTTGGCTACACCTTC. Its translation is CSVDWTGLGYTF. Looking up the rest from reference TRBV29-1 and TRBJ1-2 gives the full variable domain: SAVISQKPSRDICQRGTSLTIQCQVDSQVTMMFWYRQQPGQSLTLIATANQGSEATYESGFVIDKFPISRPNLTFSTLTVSNMSPEDSSIYLCSVDWTGLGYTFGSGTRLTVV.

The CDR3 DNA follows: TGTGCCAGCAGCTTGTCCGGCGACTCCTCAGAGACCCAGTACTTC. Residues: CASSLSGDSSETQYF. The rearrangement uses TRBV5-6 and TRBJ2-5; D unclear. The V gene's germline CDR1 is SGHDT and CDR2 YYEEEE. Trimming took 1 base from V and 4 from J, leaving 14 bases between them. The CDR3 is 15 residues long.

In the case of this clone: Other DNA sequences from this sample encode an identical CDR3 as well. The gene calls are TRBV25-1 and TRBJ1-1; TRBD1 might be the D (5 bases). The germline V gene encodes CDR1 MGHDK and CDR2 SYGVNS. The CDR3 is 13 amino acids. The V and J ends lost 7 bases and 8 bases respectively, with 17 bases between them. The CDR3 loop reads CASTFSGSTEAFF. CDR3 nucleotide sequence: TGTGCCAGCACCTTTTCAGGGTCCACCGAAGCTTTCTTT.

Comments on this clone: The sample has other DNA sequences that encode this CDR3 too. The chain has TRBV6-1 and TRBJ2-1; 13 bases are a match to TRBD2. Unmatched junction bases numbered 4, after V lost 4 bases and J lost 4 bases. This CDR3 contains 16 residues. Per germline, CDR1 MNHNS and CDR2 SASEGT. CDR3 nucleotide sequence: TGTGCCAGCAGTGGCGGGACTAGCGGGGCGTACAATGAGCAGTTCTTC. This gives the protein CASSGGTSGAYNEQFF.

V gene TRBV7-2 combines with J gene TRBJ2-2; 8 positions match TRBD2. The germline V gene has CDR1 SGHTA and CDR2 FQGNSA. The length of the CDR3 is 16 residues. V gave up 1 base and J gave up 6 bases; unmatched junction bases: 7. CDR3 in amino acids: CASSLVSGRRSGELFF. The DNA of the CDR3 is TGTGCCAGCAGCTTAGTCAGCGGGAGAAGGTCCGGGGAGCTGTTTTTT.

The rearrangement joins TRBV27 to TRBJ2-7, with TRBD2 as a possible D gene (6 bases). Germline assignment: CDR1 MNHEY and CDR2 SMNVEV (reference sequence). The CDR3 runs to 15 residues. Trimming removed 5 bases from V and 4 bases from J, with 18 bases in between. In DNA form, the CDR3 reads TGTGCCAGCAGTCGACCCTCGGGAGCAATATACGAGCAGTACTTC. Translation: CASSRPSGAIYEQYF.

This chain links TRBV12-5 with TRBJ2-3; D remains ambiguous. The CDR3 sequence is 14 residues long. From germline, CDR1 is LGHNT and CDR2 FRNRAP. V gave up 1 base and J gave up 4 bases, with 9 bases separating them. The CDR3 protein is CASGLGSLPDTQYF. CDR3 sequence (DNA): TGTGCTAGTGGTTTGGGGTCTCTCCCAGATACGCAGTATTTT.

This clone occurred many times. The rearrangement joins TRBV5-1 to TRBJ2-3; TRBD2 matches at 15 bases. Trimming removed 6 bases from V and 4 bases from J; junction bases left unmatched: 6. Germline loops: CDR1 SGHRS, CDR2 YFSETQ. The length of the CDR3 is 16 residues. The CDR3 DNA reads TGCGCCAGCAACCTTCGGACTAGCGGGAGGGCAGATACGCAGTATTTT. Protein product: CASNLRTSGRADTQYF.

The J gene is TRBJ2-7, the V gene TRBV4-3, with D possibly TRBD1 on 5 matching bases. In germline, CDR1 is LGHNA, CDR2 YSLEER. Trimming took 0 bases from V and 3 from J, leaving 12 bases between them. The CDR3 totals 15 residues. The CDR3 reads CASSQEQVHLYEQYF. CDR3 sequence (DNA): TGCGCCAGCAGCCAAGAACAGGTCCATCTCTACGAGCAGTACTTC.

The chain joins TRBV2 to TRBJ2-1; 10 positions match TRBD2. The CDR3 extends over 16 amino acids. V shed 1 base and J 7 bases; nucleotides not matched to a gene: 7. Germline-derived CDR1 and CDR2 are SNHLY and FYNNEI. CDR3 DNA: TGTGCCAGCAGTGAAGGGGGAGCGGGAGGGTGGAATGAGCAGTTCTTC. Amino acid sequence: CASSEGGAGGWNEQFF.

V gene TRBV5-6 combines with J gene TRBJ2-7; 8 positions match TRBD1. This CDR3 has 14 amino acids. V shed 0 bases, J shed 3 bases, and the junction held 2 bases outside the gene matches. Germline V gene sequence: CDR1 SGHDT, CDR2 YYEEEE. The CDR3 nucleotides are TGTGCCAGCAGCTTGGGGACAGGGATCTACGAGCAGTACTTC. It specifies CASSLGTGIYEQYF.

Here the CDR3 DNA reads TGTGCCAGCAGCCTCATAAGGGGACAGTACAATGAGCAGTTCTTC. Translation: CASSLIRGQYNEQFF. This rearrangement joins TRBV11-2 to TRBJ2-1, with 7 bases identical to TRBD1. CDR1 SGHAT and CDR2 FQNNGV come from the germline V gene. The CDR3 spans 15 residues. V shed 5 bases and J 4 bases; nucleotides not matched to a gene: 8.

V usage is TRBV7-8 and J usage is TRBJ1-1; a weak D match, TRBD1 (5 bases). Germline V gene lookup returns CDR1 SGHVS and CDR2 FQNEAQ. V lost 5 bases, J lost 1 base, and 8 bases lay in between. The CDR3 length is 13 residues. For the CDR3, the DNA is TGTGCCAGCAGCCAAACAGGGAACACTGAAGCTTTCTTT. This codes for CASSQTGNTEAFF. The complete variable domain, with remaining parts taken from reference TRBV7-8 and TRBJ1-1, reads GAGVSQSPRYKVAKRGQDVALRCDPISGHVSLFWYQQALGQGPEFLTYFQNEAQLDKSGLPSDRFFAERPEGSVSTLKIQRTQQEDSAVYLCASSQTGNTEAFFGQGTRLTVV.

The table lists this clone with a few counts. The gene calls are TRBV7-2 and TRBJ2-1; possibly TRBD2 for D (6 bases). CDR3 length equals 12 residues. Germline CDR1 is SGHTA and CDR2 is FQGNSA. V was clipped by 2 bases and J by 9 bases, with 8 bases between them. The CDR3 is CASSLIGGEQFF. DNA for the CDR3: TGTGCCAGCAGCTTAATCGGGGGTGAGCAGTTCTTC.

This clone has a single count. The V call is TRBV19, the J call TRBJ2-5; TRBD2 agrees at 10 bases. V dropped 4 bases and J dropped 5; count of bases not matched to a gene: 10. The CDR3 has 16 residues. CDR1 is LNHDA and CDR2 is SQIVND in the germline V gene (reference sequence). In DNA, the CDR3 is TGTGCCAGTAGTAGAACTAGCGGGAACCCGGGTGAGACCCAGTACTTC. Its protein is CASSRTSGNPGETQYF.

The chain recombines TRBV6-6 with TRBJ1-3; no clear D gene. CDR1 is MNHNY and CDR2 is SVGAGI in the germline V gene (reference sequence). CDR3 length equals 12 residues. Trimming pared 10 bases from V and 1 base from J, leaving 8 bases between. The CDR3 nucleotides read TGTGCCACGAGGACTTCTGGAAACACCATATATTTT. This translates into CATRTSGNTIYF.